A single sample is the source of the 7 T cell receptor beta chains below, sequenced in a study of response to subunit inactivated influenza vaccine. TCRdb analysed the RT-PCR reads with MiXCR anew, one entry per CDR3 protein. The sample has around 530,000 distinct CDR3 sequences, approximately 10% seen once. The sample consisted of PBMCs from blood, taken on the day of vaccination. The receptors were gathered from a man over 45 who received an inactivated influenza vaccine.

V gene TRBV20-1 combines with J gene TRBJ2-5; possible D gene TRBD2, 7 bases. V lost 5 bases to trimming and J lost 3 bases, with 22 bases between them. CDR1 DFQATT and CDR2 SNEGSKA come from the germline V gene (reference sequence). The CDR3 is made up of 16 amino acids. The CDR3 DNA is TGCAGTGCTCCAACGGGGGGCGGACGTCTTAAAGAGACCCAGTACTTC. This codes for CSAPTGGGRLKETQYF.

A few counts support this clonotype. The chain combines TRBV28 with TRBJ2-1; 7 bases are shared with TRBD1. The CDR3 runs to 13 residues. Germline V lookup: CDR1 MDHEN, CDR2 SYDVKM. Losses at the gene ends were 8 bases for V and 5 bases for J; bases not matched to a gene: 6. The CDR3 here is CASHLTGNNEQFF. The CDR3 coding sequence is TGTGCCAGCCACTTGACAGGGAACAATGAGCAGTTCTTC. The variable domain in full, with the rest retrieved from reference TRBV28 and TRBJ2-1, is DVKVTQSSRYLVKRTGEKVFLECVQDMDHENMFWYRQDPGLGLRLIYFSYDVKMKEKGDIPEGYSVSREKKERFSLILESASTNQTSMYLCASHLTGNNEQFFGPGTRLTVL.

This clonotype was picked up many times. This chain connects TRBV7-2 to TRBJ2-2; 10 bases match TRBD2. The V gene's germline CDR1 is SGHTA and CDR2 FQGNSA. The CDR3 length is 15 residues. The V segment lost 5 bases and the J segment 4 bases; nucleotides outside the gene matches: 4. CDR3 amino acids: CASSPLAGVTGELFF. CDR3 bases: TGTGCCAGCAGCCCCCTAGCGGGAGTCACCGGGGAGCTGTTTTTT.

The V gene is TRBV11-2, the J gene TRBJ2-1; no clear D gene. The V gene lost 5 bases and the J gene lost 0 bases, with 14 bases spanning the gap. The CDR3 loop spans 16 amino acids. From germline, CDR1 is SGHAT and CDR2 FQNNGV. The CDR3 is CASSLEQWTSYNEQFF. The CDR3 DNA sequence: TGTGCCAGCAGCCTTGAACAGTGGACCTCCTACAATGAGCAGTTCTTC.

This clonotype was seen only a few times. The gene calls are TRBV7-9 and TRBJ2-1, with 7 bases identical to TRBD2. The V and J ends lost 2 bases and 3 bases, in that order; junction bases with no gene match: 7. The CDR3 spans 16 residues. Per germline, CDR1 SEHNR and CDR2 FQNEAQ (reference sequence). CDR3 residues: CASSLRVASGYNEQFF. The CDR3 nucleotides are TGTGCCAGCAGCTTACGGGTTGCTAGCGGCTACAATGAGCAGTTCTTC.

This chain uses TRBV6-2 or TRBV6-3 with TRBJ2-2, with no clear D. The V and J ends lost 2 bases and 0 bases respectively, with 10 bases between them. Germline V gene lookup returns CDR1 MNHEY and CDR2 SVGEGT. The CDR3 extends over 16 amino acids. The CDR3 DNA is TGTGCCAGCAGTTACAATAGGATAGCGAACACCGGGGAGCTGTTTTTT. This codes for CASSYNRIANTGELFF.

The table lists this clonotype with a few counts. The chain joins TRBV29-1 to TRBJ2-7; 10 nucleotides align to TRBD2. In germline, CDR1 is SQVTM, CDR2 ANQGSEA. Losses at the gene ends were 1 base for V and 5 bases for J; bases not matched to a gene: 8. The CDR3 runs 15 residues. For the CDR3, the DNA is TGCAGCGTTGAAGGTACTAGCGGGAAATCAGACGAGCAGTACTTC. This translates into CSVEGTSGKSDEQYF.